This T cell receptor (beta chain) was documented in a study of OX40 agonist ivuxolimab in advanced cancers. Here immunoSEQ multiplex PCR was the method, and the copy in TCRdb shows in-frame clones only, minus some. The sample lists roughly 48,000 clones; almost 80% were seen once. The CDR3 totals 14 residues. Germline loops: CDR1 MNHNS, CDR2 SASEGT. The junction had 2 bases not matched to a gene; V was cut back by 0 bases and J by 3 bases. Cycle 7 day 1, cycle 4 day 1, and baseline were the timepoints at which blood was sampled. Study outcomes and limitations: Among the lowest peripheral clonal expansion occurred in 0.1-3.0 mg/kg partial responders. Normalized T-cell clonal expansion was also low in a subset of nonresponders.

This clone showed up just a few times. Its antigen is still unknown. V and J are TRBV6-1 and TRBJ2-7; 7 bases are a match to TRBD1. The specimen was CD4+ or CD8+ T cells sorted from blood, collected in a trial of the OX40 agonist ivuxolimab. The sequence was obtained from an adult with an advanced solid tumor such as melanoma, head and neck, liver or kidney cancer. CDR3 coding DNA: TGTGCCAGCAGTGAAGCGGGACAGATCTACGAGCAGTACTTC. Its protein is CASSEAGQIYEQYF.